This T cell receptor beta chain emerged from a study of T cells in localized non-small cell lung cancer. General study findings and limits: Heterogeneity within the tumor remains possible, as just one region underwent sequencing. The study linked higher blood T cell density to longer overall survival.

Of note for this clone: Its antigen is unidentified.

V gave up 0 bases and J gave up 0 bases, with 15 bases separating them. Germline loops: CDR1 MGHRA, CDR2 YSYEKL. The CDR3 is 17 residues long. Sequenced by immunoSEQ multiplex PCR; TCRdb stores in-frame clones only, minus some. There are about 20,000 clones in the sample; roughly 90% occur only once, and around 7% lies in the top ten. The material sequenced was peripheral blood, taken before any cancer treatment. The chain employs TRBV4-1 and TRBJ2-7, with D tentatively TRBD2 (5 bases). The TCR sequence derives from a male donor at least 60 years old with stage I squamous cell lung carcinoma. The chain's CDR3 is CASSQDPDLSSSYEQYF. The DNA for the CDR3 is TGCGCCAGCAGCCAAGATCCGGACTTATCAAGCTCCTACGAGCAGTACTTC.